The sequence of this T cell receptor beta chain was determined in a study of blood T cell repertoires in COVID-19. Study as a whole: The United States, Italy and Spain were the sources of the acute and convalescent COVID-19 samples.

CDR3 length: 13 amino acids. Germline V gene lookup returns CDR1 SEHNR and CDR2 FQNEAQ (reference sequence). J lost 4 bases, V lost 5 bases, and 4 bases had no gene match. The sample holds a few counts of this clone. The table came from immunoSEQ multiplex PCR; TCRdb's copy has only in-frame clones and leaves some out. The repertoire has around 250,000 clones, roughly 88% of them found once; the top ten carry around 3.2%. The chain couples TRBV7-9 to TRBJ1-2; 7 bases agree with TRBD1. This TCR was sampled from a woman in her thirties or forties who had been exposed to COVID-19. Sequencing was carried out using PBMCs or T cells enriched from blood (not recorded which). CDR3 loop: CASSRQGIYGYTF. CDR3 in DNA: TGTGCCAGCAGCCGACAGGGCATCTATGGCTACACCTTC. The full variable domain, completed using reference TRBV7-9 and TRBJ1-2, is DTGVSQNPRHKITKRGQNVTFRCDPISEHNRLYWYRQTLGQGPEFLTYFQNEAQLEKSRLLSDRFSAERPKGSFSTLEIQRTEQGDSAMYLCASSRQGIYGYTFGSGTRLTVV.